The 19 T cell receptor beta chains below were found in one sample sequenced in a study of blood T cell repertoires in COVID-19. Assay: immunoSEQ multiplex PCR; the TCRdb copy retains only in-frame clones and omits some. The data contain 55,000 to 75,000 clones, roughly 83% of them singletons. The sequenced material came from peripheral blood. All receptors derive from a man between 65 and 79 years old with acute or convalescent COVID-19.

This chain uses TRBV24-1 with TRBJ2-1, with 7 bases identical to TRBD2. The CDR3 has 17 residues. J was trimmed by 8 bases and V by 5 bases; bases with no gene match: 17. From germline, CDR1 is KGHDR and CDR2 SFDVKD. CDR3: CATSAYRLGGKRDEQFF. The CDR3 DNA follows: TGTGCCACCAGTGCATACCGACTGGGGGGGAAACGGGATGAGCAGTTCTTC.

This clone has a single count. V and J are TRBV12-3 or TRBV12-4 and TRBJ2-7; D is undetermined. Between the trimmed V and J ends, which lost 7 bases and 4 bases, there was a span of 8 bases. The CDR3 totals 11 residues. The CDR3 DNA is TGTGCCAGCACGTCTAGGTACGAGCAGTACTTC. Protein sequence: CASTSRYEQYF.

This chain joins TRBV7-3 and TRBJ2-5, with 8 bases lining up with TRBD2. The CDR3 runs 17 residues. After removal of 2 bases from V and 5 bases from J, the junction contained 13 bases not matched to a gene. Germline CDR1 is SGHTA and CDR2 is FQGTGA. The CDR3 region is CASSLPYQRENGETQYF. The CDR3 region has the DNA TGTGCCAGCAGCTTACCCTATCAGCGGGAGAACGGGGAGACCCAGTACTTC.

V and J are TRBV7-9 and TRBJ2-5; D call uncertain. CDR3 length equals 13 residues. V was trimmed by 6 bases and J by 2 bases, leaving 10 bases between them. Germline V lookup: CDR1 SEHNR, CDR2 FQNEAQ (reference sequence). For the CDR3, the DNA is TGTGCCAGCAGAAACGGAGATCAAGAGACCCAGTACTTC. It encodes CASRNGDQETQYF. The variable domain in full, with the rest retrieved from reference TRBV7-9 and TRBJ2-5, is DTGVSQNPRHKITKRGQNVTFRCDPISEHNRLYWYRQTLGQGPEFLTYFQNEAQLEKSRLLSDRFSAERPKGSFSTLEIQRTEQGDSAMYLCASRNGDQETQYFGPGTRLLVL.

This CDR3 reads CASSQTSGRVNEQYF. In DNA, the CDR3 is TGTGCCAGTAGCCAGACTAGCGGGAGGGTCAACGAGCAGTACTTC. The V gene is TRBV19, the J gene TRBJ2-7; 14 positions agree with TRBD2. V shed 6 bases, J shed 5 bases, and the junction held 6 bases outside the gene matches. The CDR3 is 15 residues long. Germline loops: CDR1 LNHDA, CDR2 SQIVND (reference sequence).

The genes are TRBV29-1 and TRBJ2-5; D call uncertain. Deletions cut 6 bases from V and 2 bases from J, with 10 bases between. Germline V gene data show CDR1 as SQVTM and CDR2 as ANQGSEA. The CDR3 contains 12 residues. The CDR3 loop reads CSVSDGQETQYF. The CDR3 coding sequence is TGCAGCGTGAGCGATGGGCAAGAGACCCAGTACTTC. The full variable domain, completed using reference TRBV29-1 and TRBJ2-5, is SAVISQKPSRDICQRGTSLTIQCQVDSQVTMMFWYRQQPGQSLTLIATANQGSEATYESGFVIDKFPISRPNLTFSTLTVSNMSPEDSSIYLCSVSDGQETQYFGPGTRLLVL.

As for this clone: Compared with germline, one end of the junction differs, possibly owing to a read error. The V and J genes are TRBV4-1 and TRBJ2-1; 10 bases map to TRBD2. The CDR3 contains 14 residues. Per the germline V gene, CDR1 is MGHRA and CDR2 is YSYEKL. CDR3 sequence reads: CASSQDGLRSGGVF. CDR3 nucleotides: TGCGCCAGCAGCCAAGACGGGCTTCGGAGCGGGGGGGTCTTC.

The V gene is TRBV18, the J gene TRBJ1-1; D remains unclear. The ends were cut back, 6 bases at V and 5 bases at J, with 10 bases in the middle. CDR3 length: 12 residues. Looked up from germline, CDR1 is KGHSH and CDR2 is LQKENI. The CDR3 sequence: CASSRERTEAFF. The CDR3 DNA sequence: TGTGCCAGCTCCCGGGAAAGGACTGAAGCTTTCTTT.

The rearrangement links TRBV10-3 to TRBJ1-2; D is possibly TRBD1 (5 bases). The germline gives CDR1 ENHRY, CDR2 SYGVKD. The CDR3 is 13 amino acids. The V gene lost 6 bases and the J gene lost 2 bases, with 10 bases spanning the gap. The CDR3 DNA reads TGTGCCATCAGATCAGCAGGGAACTATGGCTACACCTTC. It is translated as CAIRSAGNYGYTF.

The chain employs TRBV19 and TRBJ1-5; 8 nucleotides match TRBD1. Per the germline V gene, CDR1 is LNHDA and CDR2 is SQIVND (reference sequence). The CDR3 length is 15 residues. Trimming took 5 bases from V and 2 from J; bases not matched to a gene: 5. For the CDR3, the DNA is TGTGCCAGTAGTTCAGGGGGCTCGGGCAATCAGCCCCAGCATTTT. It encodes CASSSGGSGNQPQHF.

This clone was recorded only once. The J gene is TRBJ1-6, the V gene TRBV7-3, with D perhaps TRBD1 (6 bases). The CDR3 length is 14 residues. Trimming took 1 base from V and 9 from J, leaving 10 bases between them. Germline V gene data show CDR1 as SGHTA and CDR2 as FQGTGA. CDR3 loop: CASSLNRAGSPLHF. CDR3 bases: TGTGCCAGCAGCTTAAACAGGGCTGGTTCACCCCTCCACTTT.

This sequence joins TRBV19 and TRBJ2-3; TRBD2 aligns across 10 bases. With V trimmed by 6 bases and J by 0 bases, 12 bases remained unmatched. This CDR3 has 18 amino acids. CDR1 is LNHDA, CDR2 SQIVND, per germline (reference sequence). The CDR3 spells CASSPRTSGYTSTDTQYF. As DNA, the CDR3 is TGTGCCAGTAGCCCCCGGACTAGCGGTTACACTAGCACAGATACGCAGTATTTT. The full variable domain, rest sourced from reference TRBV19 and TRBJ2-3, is DGGITQSPKYLFRKEGQNVTLSCEQNLNHDAMYWYRQDPGQGLRLIYYSQIVNDFQKGDIAEGYSVSREKKESFPLTVTSAQKNPTAFYLCASSPRTSGYTSTDTQYFGPGTRLTVL.

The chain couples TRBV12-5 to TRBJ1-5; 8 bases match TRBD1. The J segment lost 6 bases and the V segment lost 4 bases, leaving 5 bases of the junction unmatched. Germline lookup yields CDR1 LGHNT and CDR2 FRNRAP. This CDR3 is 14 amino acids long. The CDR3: CASGSSGGGQPQHF. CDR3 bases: TGTGCTAGTGGTTCTTCAGGGGGCGGTCAGCCCCAGCATTTT.

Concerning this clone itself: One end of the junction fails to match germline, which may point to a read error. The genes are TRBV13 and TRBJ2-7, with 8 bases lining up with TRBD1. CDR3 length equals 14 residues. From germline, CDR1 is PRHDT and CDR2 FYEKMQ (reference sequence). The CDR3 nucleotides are TGTGCCAGCAGCCTAGGACAGGGATCCCACGAGCAGTACTTC. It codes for CASSLGQGSHEQYF.

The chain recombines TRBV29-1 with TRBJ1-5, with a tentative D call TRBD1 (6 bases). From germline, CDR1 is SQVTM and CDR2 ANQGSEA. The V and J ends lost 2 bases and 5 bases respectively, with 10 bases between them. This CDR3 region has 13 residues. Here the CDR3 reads CSVETGRDQPQHF. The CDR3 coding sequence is TGCAGCGTTGAAACAGGGAGGGATCAGCCCCAGCATTTT. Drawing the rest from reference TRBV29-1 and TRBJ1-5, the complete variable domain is SAVISQKPSRDICQRGTSLTIQCQVDSQVTMMFWYRQQPGQSLTLIATANQGSEATYESGFVIDKFPISRPNLTFSTLTVSNMSPEDSSIYLCSVETGRDQPQHFGDGTRLSIL.

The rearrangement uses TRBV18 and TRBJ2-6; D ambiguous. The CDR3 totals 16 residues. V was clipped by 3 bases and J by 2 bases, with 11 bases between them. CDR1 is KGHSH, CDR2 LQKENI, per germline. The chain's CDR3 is CASSPTPGAGANVLTF. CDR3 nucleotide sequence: TGTGCCAGCTCACCCACCCCGGGTGCTGGGGCCAACGTCCTGACTTTC.

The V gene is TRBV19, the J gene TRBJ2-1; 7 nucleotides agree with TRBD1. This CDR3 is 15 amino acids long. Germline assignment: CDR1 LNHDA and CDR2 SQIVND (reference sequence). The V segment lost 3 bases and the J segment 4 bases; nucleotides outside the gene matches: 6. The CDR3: CASSIGVTGYNEQFF. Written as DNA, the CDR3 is TGTGCCAGTAGTATTGGGGTGACAGGGTACAATGAGCAGTTCTTC.

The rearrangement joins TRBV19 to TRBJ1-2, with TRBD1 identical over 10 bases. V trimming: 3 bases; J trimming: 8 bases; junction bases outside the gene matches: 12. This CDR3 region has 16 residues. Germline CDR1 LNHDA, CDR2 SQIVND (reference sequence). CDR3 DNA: TGTGCCAGTAGTATGAACGTCGGGACAGGGGTAGACGGCTACACCTTC. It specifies CASSMNVGTGVDGYTF.

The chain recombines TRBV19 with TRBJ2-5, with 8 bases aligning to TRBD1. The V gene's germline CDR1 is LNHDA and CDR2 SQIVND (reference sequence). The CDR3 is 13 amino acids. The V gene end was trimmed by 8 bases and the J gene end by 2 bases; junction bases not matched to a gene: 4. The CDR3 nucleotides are TGTGCCAGTGCTGGGACAGGTCAAGAGACCCAGTACTTC. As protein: CASAGTGQETQYF.